The 13 T cell receptor beta chains given below trace back to one sample, sequenced in a study of blood T cell repertoires in COVID-19. Sequencing was performed with immunoSEQ multiplex PCR; in TCRdb, only in-frame clones are kept and a portion is missing. This table has 87,000 or so clones, approximately 89% appearing once. The sequenced sample was peripheral blood. The source is a human donor with acute or convalescent COVID-19. The donor label of this sample is uncertain.

The genes are TRBV7-3 and TRBJ1-1; 7 nucleotides align to TRBD1. V gave up 4 bases and J gave up 1 base; unmatched junction bases: 6. CDR1 and CDR2 from the germline V gene are SGHTA and FQGTGA. This CDR3 has 15 amino acids. The CDR3 sequence is CASSSTTGSNTEAFF. DNA for the CDR3: TGTGCCAGCAGCTCAACGACAGGGTCGAACACTGAAGCTTTCTTT.

This clone was seen a handful of times. The CDR3 loop reads CASSPSQGARDGYTF. DNA of the CDR3: TGTGCCAGCAGCCCCTCCCAAGGGGCACGGGATGGCTACACCTTC. The chain has TRBV7-3 and TRBJ1-2, with D perhaps TRBD1 (5 bases). Looked up from germline, CDR1 is SGHTA and CDR2 is FQGTGA. The CDR3 runs to 15 residues. The V end was cut by 5 bases, the J end by 6 bases, with 19 bases between.

The rearrangement uses TRBV9 and TRBJ2-2, with D unresolved. CDR1 is SGDLS and CDR2 is YYNGEE in the germline V gene. Trimming pared 4 bases from V and 4 bases from J, leaving 14 bases between. The CDR3 is 15 amino acids. CDR3 nucleotides: TGTGCCAGCAGCCCCACCCAGACTGGCACCGGGGAGCTGTTTTTT. This encodes CASSPTQTGTGELFF.

The chain combines TRBV28 with TRBJ2-5; D perhaps matches TRBD2 (6 bases). This CDR3 is 14 amino acids long. From germline, CDR1 is MDHEN and CDR2 SYDVKM. Between the trimmed V and J ends, which lost 6 bases and 5 bases, there was a span of 16 bases. The DNA for the CDR3 is TGTGCCAGCAGCTCAGGAGGGGTCGGCGAGACCCAGTACTTC. It encodes CASSSGGVGETQYF.

The chain is built from TRBV29-1 and TRBJ2-5, with TRBD1 identical over 7 bases. The V and J ends lost 5 bases and 2 bases, in that order; junction bases with no gene match: 5. This CDR3 contains 13 residues. The germline gives CDR1 SQVTM, CDR2 ANQGSEA. In DNA form, the CDR3 reads TGCAGCGTTAAGAGACAGGGTCAAGAGACCCAGTACTTC. This translates into CSVKRQGQETQYF.

V and J are TRBV4-3 and TRBJ2-3; D remains ambiguous. The germline V gene has CDR1 LGHNA and CDR2 YSLEER. The CDR3 runs to 14 residues. V was pared by 3 bases and J by 4 bases, with 11 bases between. As DNA, the CDR3 is TGCGCCAGCAGCCACTTGACACCCGCAGATACGCAGTATTTT. It translates to CASSHLTPADTQYF.

V usage is TRBV6-2 or TRBV6-3 and J usage is TRBJ2-2; D unresolved. Germline assignment: CDR1 MNHEY and CDR2 SVGEGT. V gave up 2 bases and J gave up 2 bases, with 9 bases separating them. The CDR3 contains 15 residues. The CDR3 coding sequence is TGTGCCAGCAGTTACCCCCAGGAAAACACCGGGGAGCTGTTTTTT. Protein product: CASSYPQENTGELFF.

The chain combines TRBV11-3 with TRBJ2-5; 7 bases are a match to TRBD2. J lost 7 bases, V lost 1 base, and 12 bases had no gene match. Germline lookup yields CDR1 SGHNT and CDR2 YENEEA. This CDR3 has 16 residues. CDR3: CASSLGYGLRGGTQYF. CDR3 coding DNA: TGTGCCAGCAGCTTAGGGTACGGGCTGCGCGGGGGGACCCAGTACTTC.

The V and J genes are TRBV7-2 and TRBJ2-3; no clear D. The V gene lost 1 base and the J gene lost 0 bases, with 5 bases spanning the gap. Germline CDR1 is SGHTA and CDR2 is FQGNSA. The CDR3 is 14 residues long. The CDR3 DNA is TGTGCCAGCAGCTTAGGTATTAGCACAGATACGCAGTATTTT. Translated, it gives CASSLGISTDTQYF. The whole variable domain, filled in from reference TRBV7-2 and TRBJ2-3, reads GAGVSQSPSNKVTEKGKDVELRCDPISGHTALYWYRQSLGQGLEFLIYFQGNSAPDKSGLPSDRFSAERTGGSVSTLTIQRTQQEDSAVYLCASSLGISTDTQYFGPGTRLTVL.

This clone has more than one count but fewer than ten. The V call is TRBV9, the J call TRBJ2-1; a weak D match, TRBD2 (7 bases). Germline-derived CDR1 and CDR2 are SGDLS and YYNGEE. The CDR3 runs 15 residues. V was clipped by 6 bases and J by 7 bases, with 20 bases between them. CDR3 sequence: CASTPRGALTNEQFF. As DNA, the CDR3 is TGTGCCAGCACCCCCCGGGGGGCCCTAACAAATGAGCAGTTCTTC.

The chain uses TRBV2 and TRBJ2-3; 15 nucleotides agree with TRBD2. CDR3 size: 19 residues. Germline CDR1 reads SNHLY; CDR2 reads FYNNEI. The J segment lost 3 bases and the V segment lost 6 bases, leaving 13 bases of the junction unmatched. The CDR3 is CASSAPIGLAGGGTDTQYF. The CDR3 DNA sequence: TGTGCCAGCAGCGCCCCCATCGGACTAGCGGGGGGGGGAACAGATACGCAGTATTTT.

This clone showed up just once. This chain's CDR3 is CASTLRYTNTGELFF. Here the CDR3 DNA reads TGTGCCAGCACCCTGCGATATACGAACACCGGGGAGCTGTTTTTT. The chain recombines TRBV7-9 with TRBJ2-2; D remains unclear. Germline CDR1 is SEHNR and CDR2 is FQNEAQ (reference sequence). Trimming removed 7 bases at V and 0 bases at J, with 12 bases between. The CDR3 runs 15 residues.

The CDR3 loop is CAWSVDRLSGNTIYF. The DNA for the CDR3 is TGTGCCTGGAGTGTGGACAGGTTATCTGGAAACACCATATATTTT. This chain uses TRBV30 with TRBJ1-3; 7 nucleotides agree with TRBD1. The CDR3 consists of 15 residues. After removal of 0 bases from V and 1 base from J, the junction contained 3 bases not matched to a gene. From germline, CDR1 is GTSNPN and CDR2 SVGIG (reference sequence). Based on the CDR3 plus reference TRBV30 and TRBJ1-3, the full variable domain is SQTIHQWPATLVQPVGSPLSLECTVEGTSNPNLYWYRQAAGRGLQLLFYSVGIGQISSEVPQNLSASRPQDRQFILSSKKLLLSDSGFYLCAWSVDRLSGNTIYFGEGSWLTVV.